This is a list of T cell receptor beta chains from one sample in a study of naive and memory T cell subsets. TCRdb used MiXCR to reprocess the 5' RACE reads, holding one entry per CDR3 protein. The table includes 55,000 to 70,000 distinct CDR3 sequences, approximately 6.6% detected once. All receptors come from a male donor in good health. Each CDR3 is given with its conserved first and last residue. The D gene is left open where the match is weak. Clone size is stated in some rows and not others, as once, few, many or a class when expanded.

size: many
J: TRBJ1-5
V: TRBV6-5
D: NA
DNA: TGTGCCAGCAGCCTCCGGGCGGATCAGCCCCAGCATTTT
CDR3: CASSLRADQPQHF

size: NA
J: TRBJ2-1
V: TRBV5-6
D: NA
DNA: TGTGCCAGCACCCCTCCCGCAGGGAGCTCCTACAATGAGCAGTTCTTC
CDR3: CASTPPAGSSYNEQFF

size: few
J: TRBJ1-1
V: TRBV12-3/TRBV12-4
D: TRBD1
DNA: TGTGCCAGCAGTTTGACAGGGAGCGTACCAGAAGCTTTCTTT
CDR3: CASSLTGSVPEAFF

size: NA
J: TRBJ2-1
V: TRBV29-1
D: TRBD2
DNA: TGCAGCGTCAGTTTCGCGGGAGTGGACGATGAGCAGTTCTTC
CDR3: CSVSFAGVDDEQFF

size: NA
J: TRBJ2-1
V: TRBV15
D: TRBD2
DNA: TGTGCCACCAGCTCCAAGGGAGGACTAGCGGGAGAAAGGCGGCAGTTCTTC
CDR3: CATSSKGGLAGERRQFF

size: few
J: TRBJ2-3
V: TRBV5-4
D: NA
DNA: TGTGCCAGCAGCTTGGACGCGGGACCCCGTCCCTCAGATACGCAGTATTTT
CDR3: CASSLDAGPRPSDTQYF

size: few
J: TRBJ2-1
V: TRBV7-2
D: NA
DNA: TGTGCCAGCAGCTTAGCGTTCGGGGGCCATGAGCAGTTCTTC
CDR3: CASSLAFGGHEQFF

size: many
J: TRBJ2-5
V: TRBV18
D: TRBD1
DNA: TGTGCCAGCTCGCCGATGGGGGACAGCCAAGAGACCCAGTACTTC
CDR3: CASSPMGDSQETQYF

size: many
J: TRBJ1-3
V: TRBV30
D: NA
DNA: TGTGCCTGGAAGGGTGCTCCCTCTGGAAACACCATATATTTT
CDR3: CAWKGAPSGNTIYF

size: NA
J: TRBJ1-5
V: TRBV6-1
D: TRBD1
DNA: TGTGCCAGCAGTGCGACAGGGGTCCCCCTTTATAGCAATCAGCCCCAGCATTTT
CDR3: CASSATGVPLYSNQPQHF

size: few
J: TRBJ2-7
V: TRBV29-1
D: NA
DNA: TGCAGCGTTGAGGAGGAAAACTCCTACGAGCAGTACTTC
CDR3: CSVEEENSYEQYF

size: many
J: TRBJ2-1
V: TRBV15
D: NA
DNA: TGTGCCACCAGCAGAGATCCCGAACAGAATGAGCAGTTCTTC
CDR3: CATSRDPEQNEQFF

size: many
J: TRBJ1-2
V: TRBV9
D: NA
DNA: TGTGCCAGCAGCGTAGTGCGGGCCAGTGGGAACTATGGCTACACCTTC
CDR3: CASSVVRASGNYGYTF

size: many
J: TRBJ2-3
V: TRBV6-6
D: TRBD2
DNA: TGTGCCAGCAGTGCTCGGACTAGCGGGGGCACAGATACGCAGTATTTT
CDR3: CASSARTSGGTDTQYF

size: many
J: TRBJ1-1
V: TRBV7-9
D: NA
DNA: TGTGCCAGCAGCTTAGGAAGCCAGGCTGAAGCTTTCTTT
CDR3: CASSLGSQAEAFF

size: few
J: TRBJ2-1
V: TRBV5-6
D: TRBD2
DNA: TGTGCCAGCAGCCTGCCGGGACTAGCGGGGGGACGATACAATGAGCAGTTCTTC
CDR3: CASSLPGLAGGRYNEQFF

size: many
J: TRBJ2-2
V: TRBV29-1
D: NA
DNA: TGCAGCGCCCTAAACACCGGGGAGCTGTTTTTT
CDR3: CSALNTGELFF

size: few
J: TRBJ2-1
V: TRBV30
D: TRBD2
DNA: TGTGCCTGGGGAGGACTAGCCGGGAAGTCCGAGCAGTTCTTC
CDR3: CAWGGLAGKSEQFF

size: few
J: TRBJ2-1
V: TRBV24-1
D: NA
DNA: TGTGCCACCAGTGATCCCGTAATGGAGTCTAACAATGAGCAGTTCTTC
CDR3: CATSDPVMESNNEQFF

size: NA
J: TRBJ2-3
V: TRBV29-1
D: NA
DNA: TGCAGCGTTAGTGTGACCTCACCCGCAGATACGCAGTATTTT
CDR3: CSVSVTSPADTQYF

size: many
J: TRBJ2-3
V: TRBV10-2
D: NA
DNA: TGCGCCAGCAGTTTCCTCTCAACAACAGATACGCAGTATTTT
CDR3: CASSFLSTTDTQYF

size: many
J: TRBJ1-1
V: TRBV6-1
D: NA
DNA: TGTGCCAGCAGTGTACTGGGGGCTAAGGACACTGAAGCTTTCTTT
CDR3: CASSVLGAKDTEAFF

size: NA
J: TRBJ2-5
V: TRBV5-1
D: NA
DNA: TGCGCCAGCAGCTTGGCGGGCGTCGGGGGACAAGAGACCCAGTACTTC
CDR3: CASSLAGVGGQETQYF

size: NA
J: TRBJ2-1
V: TRBV7-9
D: TRBD2
DNA: TGTGCCAGCAGCCGGCCGCTAGCGGGATACAATGAGCAGTTCTTC
CDR3: CASSRPLAGYNEQFF

size: many
J: TRBJ2-7
V: TRBV2
D: NA
DNA: TGTGCCAGCAGGGACCCGGGTGGACAGCTCTACGAGCAGTACTTC
CDR3: CASRDPGGQLYEQYF

size: few
J: TRBJ2-7
V: TRBV29-1
D: TRBD2
DNA: TGCAGCGTTGGCATGGGACCCGGGGGGTACGAGCAGTACTTC
CDR3: CSVGMGPGGYEQYF

size: NA
J: TRBJ2-5
V: TRBV15
D: TRBD1
DNA: TGTGCCACCAGCAGAGGACAGGGATCCCAAGAGACCCAGTACTTC
CDR3: CATSRGQGSQETQYF

size: NA
J: TRBJ2-6
V: TRBV11-2
D: NA
DNA: TGTGCCAGCACCATGGCTGGGGCCAACGTCCTGACTTTC
CDR3: CASTMAGANVLTF

size: few
J: TRBJ2-2
V: TRBV15
D: NA
DNA: TGTGCCACCAGCAGTAACACGGAACACACCGGGGAGCTGTTTTTT
CDR3: CATSSNTEHTGELFF

size: few
J: TRBJ2-3
V: TRBV6-1
D: TRBD2
DNA: TGTGCCAGCAGTAAAGTTTTCAGCGGGGGGACAGATACGCAGTATTTT
CDR3: CASSKVFSGGTDTQYF

size: many
J: TRBJ2-5
V: TRBV5-1
D: NA
DNA: TGCGCCAGCAGAGGGACGATACAAGAGACCCAGTACTTC
CDR3: CASRGTIQETQYF

size: many
J: TRBJ2-3
V: TRBV11-3
D: TRBD2
DNA: TGTGCCAGCAGCTTAAAGGCCGGGACTAGCTTGATTGCGGATACGCAGTATTTT
CDR3: CASSLKAGTSLIADTQYF

size: NA
J: TRBJ2-4
V: TRBV5-1
D: NA
DNA: TGCGCCAGACAGACTGACAGAAAAAACATTCAGTACTTC
CDR3: CARQTDRKNIQYF

size: many
J: TRBJ2-2
V: TRBV5-5
D: TRBD1
DNA: TGTGCCAGCAGAAAGAGTGGGGACAGGGGTAGTACCGGGGAGCTGTTTTTT
CDR3: CASRKSGDRGSTGELFF

size: many
J: TRBJ2-7
V: TRBV20-1
D: TRBD1
DNA: TGCAGTGCCATAGGGAGGACAGGGGTCTACGAGCAGTACTTC
CDR3: CSAIGRTGVYEQYF

size: many
J: TRBJ1-1
V: TRBV5-4
D: NA
DNA: TGTGCCAGCAGCTCGAGAGCCGGCTACACTGAAGCTTTCTTT
CDR3: CASSSRAGYTEAFF

size: NA
J: TRBJ2-7
V: TRBV7-9
D: TRBD2
DNA: TGTGCCAGCAGCCCGGCCGGGGAGGGGTACGAGCAGTACTTC
CDR3: CASSPAGEGYEQYF

size: many
J: TRBJ1-2
V: TRBV6-5
D: TRBD1
DNA: TGTGCCAGCAGTTGGGAACCATTACAGGGGGCCAGCTACACCTTC
CDR3: CASSWEPLQGASYTF

size: NA
J: TRBJ2-1
V: TRBV20-1
D: TRBD2
DNA: TGCAGTGCTAGCCGGCAAGCGGGAGTCCCCAACAATGAGCAGTTCTTC
CDR3: CSASRQAGVPNNEQFF

size: few
J: TRBJ2-1
V: TRBV19
D: TRBD2
DNA: TGTGCCAGTAGGCCTCTAGCGGGAGTTAAAACAGAACACAATGAGCAGTTCTTC
CDR3: CASRPLAGVKTEHNEQFF

size: many
J: TRBJ2-7
V: TRBV5-1
D: TRBD1
DNA: TGCGCCAGCAGCGACGGGACAGGGTCCATCCACGAGCAGTACTTC
CDR3: CASSDGTGSIHEQYF